The next 18 T cell receptor beta chains were all read from a single sample in a study of OX40 agonist ivuxolimab in advanced cancers. TCRdb's table, derived via immunoSEQ multiplex PCR, lists solely in-frame clones and lacks some. The sample yields under 85,000 clones, approximately 79% seen once. Specimen: CD4+ or CD8+ T cells sorted from blood, collected in a trial of the OX40 agonist ivuxolimab. These receptor sequences come from an adult with an advanced solid tumor such as melanoma, head and neck, liver or kidney cancer.

This clone was observed once. The chain uses TRBV6-1 and TRBJ1-2; the D is unclear. V gave up 2 bases and J gave up 7 bases, with 14 bases separating them. This CDR3 has 14 residues. Germline V gives CDR1 MNHNS, CDR2 SASEGT. The CDR3 region has the DNA TGTGCCAGCAGTGAAACAGCCGAACTGCCTGGCTACACCTTC. Translated, it gives CASSETAELPGYTF.

V and J are TRBV11-3 and TRBJ2-3; D gene ambiguous. V dropped 5 bases and J dropped 0 bases, with 12 bases sitting between them. Germline V gene sequence: CDR1 SGHNT, CDR2 YENEEA. This CDR3 is built from 15 residues. In DNA form, the CDR3 reads TGTGCCAGCAGCCTCTACACAACTAGCACAGATACGCAGTATTTT. Translating it yields CASSLYTTSTDTQYF.

The CDR3: CASSLEQGLNEQFF. The CDR3 bases are TGTGCCAGCAGCTTAGAACAGGGCCTCAATGAGCAGTTCTTC. The chain joins TRBV7-9 to TRBJ2-1; D is possibly TRBD1 (6 bases). The germline V and J ends were trimmed by 1 base and 6 bases, with 10 bases remaining between them. Looked up from germline, CDR1 is SEHNR and CDR2 is FQNEAQ (reference sequence). CDR3 length equals 14 residues.

The chain has TRBV7-9 and TRBJ2-7, with D maybe TRBD2 (5 bases). V dropped 7 bases and J dropped 4 bases, with 20 bases sitting between them. The CDR3 runs to 15 residues. Germline CDR1 and CDR2: SEHNR and FQNEAQ (reference sequence). This chain's CDR3 is CASTPDGGSGYEQYF. In DNA form, the CDR3 reads TGTGCCAGCACCCCAGACGGAGGCTCTGGATACGAGCAGTACTTC.

This clone was seen only a few times. CDR3 amino acids: CASSPSFTTSGRGDTQYF. CDR3 DNA: TGTGCCAGCTCACCCTCCTTTACGACTAGCGGGAGAGGAGATACGCAGTATTTT. The chain has TRBV18 and TRBJ2-3, with 12 bases identical to TRBD2. The trim removed 3 bases at V and 5 bases at J, leaving 12 bases unmatched. Per germline, CDR1 KGHSH and CDR2 LQKENI. The CDR3 has 18 residues. The whole variable domain, remainder taken from reference TRBV18 and TRBJ2-3, is NAGVMQNPRHLVRRRGQEARLRCSPMKGHSHVYWYRQLPEEGLKFMVYLQKENIIDESGMPKERFSAEFPKEGPSILRIQQVVRGDSAAYFCASSPSFTTSGRGDTQYFGPGTRLTVL.

The J gene is TRBJ2-5, the V gene TRBV7-9, with D possibly TRBD1 on 6 matching bases. Germline lookup yields CDR1 SEHNR and CDR2 FQNEAQ (reference sequence). The CDR3 has 14 residues. V lost 4 bases and J 3 bases, leaving 12 bases between the germline ends. CDR3 loop: CASSSGTLEETQYF. CDR3 nucleotide sequence: TGTGCCAGCAGCTCAGGGACACTGGAAGAGACCCAGTACTTC. Filled out from reference TRBV7-9 and TRBJ2-5, the complete variable domain reads DTGVSQNPRHKITKRGQNVTFRCDPISEHNRLYWYRQTLGQGPEFLTYFQNEAQLEKSRLLSDRFSAERPKGSFSTLEIQRTEQGDSAMYLCASSSGTLEETQYFGPGTRLLVL.

The chain combines TRBV9 with TRBJ2-3; 10 nucleotides agree with TRBD2. The CDR3 runs 18 residues. Germline V gene sequence: CDR1 SGDLS, CDR2 YYNGEE. V lost 0 bases, J lost 7 bases, and 14 bases stayed unmatched. The CDR3 region has the DNA TGTGCCAGCAGCGTAGGGCTAGCGGGGGCCCTGGGCGCAAATACGCAGTATTTT. Translated: CASSVGLAGALGANTQYF.

The chain joins TRBV11-2 to TRBJ1-2; 7 bases match TRBD1. Germline values: CDR1 SGHAT, CDR2 FQNNGV. The CDR3 extends over 16 amino acids. The V segment lost 4 bases and the J segment 5 bases; nucleotides outside the gene matches: 13. CDR3 sequence: CASSYRHGTELYGYTF. The CDR3 DNA is TGTGCCAGCAGCTACCGTCATGGGACAGAATTATATGGCTACACCTTC.

This clone has just a few counts. This chain joins TRBV7-9 and TRBJ1-2; no firm D call. The V end lost 5 bases, the J end lost 5 bases, and 9 bases lay between the germline ends. This CDR3 is built from 12 residues. CDR1 and CDR2 (germline): SEHNR, FQNEAQ (reference sequence). The CDR3 bases are TGTGCCAGCAGCCCTTCGGGGTATGGCTACACCTTC. This translates into CASSPSGYGYTF.

The rearrangement joins TRBV29-1 to TRBJ2-5; no clear D gene. Germline V gene sequence: CDR1 SQVTM, CDR2 ANQGSEA. V lost 5 bases, J lost 5 bases, and 12 bases lay in between. This CDR3 contains 12 residues. CDR3 nucleotides: TGCAGCGTTTCCTACCCCCTTGAGACCCAGTACTTC. The encoded protein is CSVSYPLETQYF.

V is TRBV30 and J is TRBJ2-6, with D uncertain. CDR3 length: 13 residues. Trimming shortened V by 4 bases and J by 1 base, and 5 bases separated the two germline ends. Germline lookup yields CDR1 GTSNPN and CDR2 SVGIG (reference sequence). CDR3 loop: CAWIKSGANVLTF. In DNA, the CDR3 is TGTGCCTGGATTAAGTCTGGGGCCAACGTCCTGACTTTC.

The genes are TRBV5-5 and TRBJ1-5, with 7 bases that match TRBD1. There are 16 residues in the CDR3. Trimming at V came to 3 bases and at J to 0 bases, leaving 6 bases not matched to a gene. Germline CDR1 SGHKS, CDR2 YYEKEE (reference sequence). The CDR3 region is CASSSGTDNSNQPQHF. In DNA form, the CDR3 reads TGTGCCAGCAGCTCCGGGACAGACAATAGCAATCAGCCCCAGCATTTT.

The gene calls are TRBV30 and TRBJ2-2; possible D gene TRBD2, 5 bases. Germline V gene sequence: CDR1 GTSNPN, CDR2 SVGIG (reference sequence). V dropped 5 bases and J dropped 0 bases, with 19 bases sitting between them. The CDR3 runs 17 residues. In nucleotides, the CDR3 is TGTGCCTGGGTTGGGTTATATGGGAGAACGAACACCGGGGAGCTGTTTTTT. This codes for CAWVGLYGRTNTGELFF.

This clone was recorded only once. V usage is TRBV5-8 and J usage is TRBJ1-5; the match to TRBD1 covers 9 bases. There are 17 residues in the CDR3. Germline loops: CDR1 SGHTS, CDR2 YDEGEE. V was clipped by 4 bases and J by 4 bases; unmatched bases: 12. DNA for the CDR3: TGTGCCAGCAGCCTTGGGTCCGCGACAGGGGGAAATCAGCCCCAGCATTTT. It translates to CASSLGSATGGNQPQHF.

This clone was picked up many times. The chain couples TRBV18 to TRBJ1-2; 8 nucleotides align to TRBD1. V gave up 3 bases and J gave up 5 bases; unmatched junction bases: 8. CDR1 KGHSH and CDR2 LQKENI come from the germline V gene. This CDR3 region has 15 residues. The DNA for the CDR3 is TGTGCCAGCTCACCTCAGGACAGGGAACATTATGGCTACACCTTC. Protein product: CASSPQDREHYGYTF.

V gene TRBV29-1 combines with J gene TRBJ1-1; 11 bases fit TRBD1. Germline lookup yields CDR1 SQVTM and CDR2 ANQGSEA. This CDR3 contains 12 residues. The V gene end was trimmed by 7 bases and the J gene end by 7 bases; junction bases not matched to a gene: 5. In DNA form, the CDR3 reads TGCAGCGGACGGACAGGGGGCTATGAAGCTTTCTTT. Translating gives CSGRTGGYEAFF.

The chain joins TRBV18 to TRBJ1-4, with 7 positions matching TRBD1. Germline V CDR1 and CDR2: KGHSH, LQKENI. CDR3 length: 16 residues. After removal of 6 bases from V and 4 bases from J, the junction contained 11 bases not matched to a gene. The CDR3 DNA follows: TGTGCCAGCTCGCTAGCCCTACAGGGGAATAATGAAAAACTGTTTTTT. This encodes CASSLALQGNNEKLFF. Full variable domain (remainder filled in from reference TRBV18 and TRBJ1-4): NAGVMQNPRHLVRRRGQEARLRCSPMKGHSHVYWYRQLPEEGLKFMVYLQKENIIDESGMPKERFSAEFPKEGPSILRIQQVVRGDSAAYFCASSLALQGNNEKLFFGSGTQLSVL.

The chain is built from TRBV10-1 and TRBJ2-1; the match to TRBD2 covers 11 bases. Germline values: CDR1 WNHNN, CDR2 SYGVQD (reference sequence). The CDR3 has 14 residues. V trimming: 4 bases; J trimming: 7 bases; junction bases outside the gene matches: 3. The CDR3 region has the DNA TGCGCCAGCAGTGGCCTAGCGGGAGGAAATGAGCAGTTCTTC. This gives the protein CASSGLAGGNEQFF.